A single sample gave rise to the 26 T cell receptor beta chains below, sequenced in a study of T cell responses to AZD1222 COVID-19 vaccine. Only in-frame clones appear in the TCRdb table, and some are missing; sequencing was by immunoSEQ multiplex PCR. The sample records fewer than 200,000 clones, roughly 92% being singletons. The sample here was peripheral blood, taken on day 0 of AZD1222 vaccination. Receptors were obtained from an adult in good health.

CDR3 in DNA: TGTGCCAGCAGCCCCCTAGGAGGATCGGAGACCCAGTACTTC. Translating it yields CASSPLGGSETQYF. V and J are TRBV5-6 and TRBJ2-5, with TRBD2 as a possible D gene (5 bases). Trimming pared 4 bases from V and 5 bases from J, leaving 15 bases between. This CDR3 is built from 14 residues. Germline V gives CDR1 SGHDT, CDR2 YYEEEE.

The rearrangement links TRBV9 to TRBJ1-1; no firm D call. This CDR3 is built from 15 residues. Germline CDR1 is SGDLS and CDR2 is YYNGEE. Trimming removed 0 bases from V and 0 bases from J, with 9 bases in between. The CDR3 here is CASSVDEVMNTEAFF. For the CDR3, the DNA is TGTGCCAGCAGCGTAGATGAGGTGATGAACACTGAAGCTTTCTTT. The variable domain in full, with the rest retrieved from reference TRBV9 and TRBJ1-1, is DSGVTQTPKHLITATGQRVTLRCSPRSGDLSVYWYQQSLDQGLQFLIQYYNGEERAKGNILERFSAQQFPDLHSELNLSSLELGDSALYFCASSVDEVMNTEAFFGQGTRLTVV.

This clone has only one observation. The chain uses TRBV30 and TRBJ1-1, with a tentative D call TRBD1 (5 bases). The CDR3 runs 13 residues. The germline V gene has CDR1 GTSNPN and CDR2 SVGIG (reference sequence). The ends were cut back, 2 bases at V and 4 bases at J, with 11 bases in the middle. The CDR3 region is CAWSKGLRTEAFF. The DNA for the CDR3 is TGTGCCTGGAGTAAGGGGCTCCGCACTGAAGCTTTCTTT.

J is TRBJ1-1 and V is TRBV6-5; 9 bases align to TRBD1. Germline CDR1 and CDR2: MNHEY and SVGAGI. J lost 0 bases, V lost 6 bases, and 5 bases had no gene match. CDR3 length equals 15 residues. The CDR3 coding sequence is TGTGCCAGCAGCTGGACAGGGGCTGTGAACACTGAAGCTTTCTTT. It translates to CASSWTGAVNTEAFF.

The gene calls are TRBV19 and TRBJ2-1; 13 bases line up with TRBD2. From germline, CDR1 is LNHDA and CDR2 SQIVND (reference sequence). After removal of 1 base from V and 6 bases from J, the junction contained 3 bases not matched to a gene. CDR3 length: 16 amino acids. CDR3 in amino acids: CASSIGTSGGSNEQFF. In nucleotides, the CDR3 is TGTGCCAGTAGTATAGGGACTAGCGGGGGATCCAATGAGCAGTTCTTC.

The V call is TRBV19, the J call TRBJ1-1; no firm D call. The germline gives CDR1 LNHDA, CDR2 SQIVND (reference sequence). The CDR3 runs to 11 residues. The V end was cut by 7 bases, the J end by 1 base, with 4 bases between. The chain's CDR3 is CASKENTEAFF. CDR3 nucleotides: TGTGCCAGTAAGGAGAACACTGAAGCTTTCTTT.

The V gene is TRBV6-2 or TRBV6-3, the J gene TRBJ2-3; possibly TRBD1 or TRBD2 for D (5 bases each). The CDR3 has 16 amino acids. The V and J ends lost 0 bases and 0 bases respectively, with 10 bases between them. Germline V lookup: CDR1 MNHEY, CDR2 SVGEGT. CDR3 loop: CASSYSGEKSTDTQYF. In nucleotides, the CDR3 is TGTGCCAGCAGTTACTCAGGGGAGAAAAGCACAGATACGCAGTATTTT.

This sequence joins TRBV5-1 and TRBJ1-6; D may be TRBD1 (6 bases). Trimming took off 0 bases at V and 7 bases at J, with 11 bases between the two ends. In germline, CDR1 is SGHRS, CDR2 YFSETQ. CDR3 length: 15 residues. The CDR3 region is CASSLGGGANSPLHF. CDR3 DNA: TGCGCCAGCAGCTTGGGTGGGGGGGCGAATTCACCCCTCCACTTT.

The CDR3 reads CASSPGHYGYTF. For the CDR3, the DNA is TGTGCCAGTAGTCCAGGACACTATGGCTACACCTTC. This rearrangement joins TRBV19 to TRBJ1-2; D uncertain. V was trimmed by 5 bases and J by 3 bases, leaving 7 bases between them. CDR1 and CDR2 (germline): LNHDA, SQIVND (reference sequence). The CDR3 spans 12 residues.

The CDR3: CSVVGRNYNEQFF. The CDR3 region has the DNA TGCAGCGTCGTCGGACGGAACTACAATGAGCAGTTCTTC. The rearrangement links TRBV29-1 to TRBJ2-1; unclear D gene. The CDR3 has 13 residues. Germline lookup yields CDR1 SQVTM and CDR2 ANQGSEA. V was trimmed by 6 bases and J by 3 bases, leaving 12 bases between them.

This chain links TRBV27 with TRBJ2-1; 7 nucleotides line up with TRBD2. Germline V gene sequence: CDR1 MNHEY, CDR2 SMNVEV (reference sequence). The CDR3 totals 15 residues. The V segment lost 5 bases and the J segment 7 bases; nucleotides outside the gene matches: 11. The CDR3: CASSPRSGIMNEQFF. CDR3 coding DNA: TGTGCCAGCAGTCCCCGCAGCGGGATTATGAATGAGCAGTTCTTC.

CDR3 amino acids: CAWNNRGSRIPFEGGNTIYF. The CDR3 DNA is TGTGCCTGGAATAATAGGGGCAGTCGCATCCCCTTCGAGGGGGGAAACACCATATATTTT. The rearrangement uses TRBV30 and TRBJ1-3; TRBD1 might be the D (5 bases). From germline, CDR1 is GTSNPN and CDR2 SVGIG (reference sequence). The V and J ends lost 4 bases and 4 bases respectively, with 32 bases between them. The CDR3 totals 20 residues. Filled out from reference TRBV30 and TRBJ1-3, the complete variable domain reads SQTIHQWPATLVQPVGSPLSLECTVEGTSNPNLYWYRQAAGRGLQLLFYSVGIGQISSEVPQNLSASRPQDRQFILSSKKLLLSDSGFYLCAWNNRGSRIPFEGGNTIYFGEGSWLTVV.

This clone has just one count. The V and J genes are TRBV6-1 and TRBJ1-4; D ambiguous. CDR3 length equals 15 residues. V shed 2 bases and J shed 2 bases, with 9 bases lying between them. Germline-derived CDR1 and CDR2 are MNHNS and SASEGT. The CDR3 nucleotides are TGTGCCAGCAGTGAAAACTCCCTCACTAATGAAAAACTGTTTTTT. Translation: CASSENSLTNEKLFF.

The rearrangement links TRBV25-1 to TRBJ2-7; TRBD1 might be the D (6 bases). Germline lookup yields CDR1 MGHDK and CDR2 SYGVNS. The CDR3 covers 14 residues. Trimming removed 1 base from V and 3 bases from J, with 10 bases in between. The CDR3 sequence: CASSESGTIYEQYF. CDR3 coding DNA: TGTGCCAGCAGTGAATCCGGGACAATCTACGAGCAGTACTTC.

This clone has a handful of counts. The genes are TRBV18 and TRBJ2-1, with 11 nucleotides matching TRBD2. V lost 4 bases and J lost 3; bases outside the gene matches: 5. In germline, CDR1 is KGHSH, CDR2 LQKENI. CDR3 length equals 16 residues. The CDR3 here is CASSLVLAGGYNEQFF. CDR3 nucleotides: TGTGCCAGCTCACTCGTTCTAGCGGGAGGCTACAATGAGCAGTTCTTC.

The V call is TRBV30, the J call TRBJ2-3; 9 bases agree with TRBD1. The germline V gene has CDR1 GTSNPN and CDR2 SVGIG (reference sequence). V was pared by 2 bases and J by 2 bases, with 5 bases of the junction left unmatched. This CDR3 is 15 amino acids long. CDR3 amino acids: CAWSTGQGNTDTQYF. CDR3 nucleotides: TGTGCCTGGAGTACTGGACAGGGGAACACAGATACGCAGTATTTT.

This clone was observed a single time. V usage is TRBV27 and J usage is TRBJ1-4, with D perhaps TRBD1 (5 bases). The V end was cut by 6 bases, the J end by 3 bases, with 17 bases between. The germline CDR1 and CDR2 sequences are MNHEY and SMNVEV (reference sequence). The length of the CDR3 is 16 residues. The CDR3 here is CASSDRGAHPNEKLFF. The CDR3, as DNA: TGTGCCAGCAGCGACCGTGGGGCGCATCCTAATGAAAAACTGTTTTTT. Full variable domain (missing parts from reference TRBV27 and TRBJ1-4): EAQVTQNPRYLITVTGKKLTVTCSQNMNHEYMSWYRQDPGLGLRQIYYSMNVEVTDKGDVPEGYKVSRKEKRNFPLILESPSPNQTSLYFCASSDRGAHPNEKLFFGSGTQLSVL.

This clone was counted only a few times. The rearrangement uses TRBV21-1 and TRBJ2-7; the table assigns TRBD1, which was not confirmed against the DNA. TRBV21-1 is marked as a pseudogene. The CDR3 runs to 14 residues. The CDR3 DNA sequence: TGTGCCAGCTCTCCTGGACAACCCCCTACGAGGCAGTACTTC. Protein product: CASSPGQPPTRQYF.

The rearrangement joins TRBV29-1 to TRBJ2-2, with 9 positions matching TRBD1. Germline V gives CDR1 SQVTM, CDR2 ANQGSEA. Trimming removed 7 bases from V and 0 bases from J; junction bases left unmatched: 3. This CDR3 has 14 residues. The CDR3 DNA sequence: TGCAGCGGGCGACAGGGGGCGAACACCGGGGAGCTGTTTTTT. It codes for CSGRQGANTGELFF.

This clone was detected once. The genes are TRBV6-5 and TRBJ1-6, with 7 bases aligning to TRBD1. The CDR3 spans 15 residues. Trimming took 2 bases from V and 7 from J; bases not matched to a gene: 5. CDR1 MNHEY and CDR2 SVGAGI come from the germline V gene. The chain's CDR3 is CASSYDRVRNSPLHF. As DNA, the CDR3 is TGTGCCAGCAGTTACGACAGGGTCCGGAATTCACCCCTCCACTTT.

The rearrangement links TRBV19 to TRBJ1-1, with unresolved D. V was pared by 6 bases and J by 4 bases, with 9 bases between. The CDR3 is 12 residues long. Per the germline V gene, CDR1 is LNHDA and CDR2 is SQIVND (reference sequence). The CDR3 nucleotides are TGTGCCAGTAGCCCCTGGGGCACTGAAGCTTTCTTT. Translation: CASSPWGTEAFF. The full variable domain, completed using reference TRBV19 and TRBJ1-1, is DGGITQSPKYLFRKEGQNVTLSCEQNLNHDAMYWYRQDPGQGLRLIYYSQIVNDFQKGDIAEGYSVSREKKESFPLTVTSAQKNPTAFYLCASSPWGTEAFFGQGTRLTVV.

CDR3 nucleotides: TGTGCCAGCAGCCGACCATCAGGACATCGGAATTCACCCCTCCACTTT. Protein sequence: CASSRPSGHRNSPLHF. This chain uses TRBV7-9 with TRBJ1-6, with D possibly TRBD1 on 5 matching bases. The V end was cut by 5 bases, the J end by 7 bases, with 18 bases between. This CDR3 is built from 16 residues. Germline CDR1 is SEHNR and CDR2 is FQNEAQ (reference sequence).

The rearrangement links TRBV5-6 to TRBJ1-3; TRBD1 agrees at 9 bases. CDR3 length: 18 residues. J lost 4 bases, V lost 4 bases, and 15 bases had no gene match. The germline CDR1 and CDR2 sequences are SGHDT and YYEEEE. CDR3 DNA sequence: TGTGCCAGCAGCCCGAGACTACTACAGGGGGCGCGAGGAAACACCATATATTTT. Its translation is CASSPRLLQGARGNTIYF.

The chain joins TRBV4-2 to TRBJ2-7; no reliable D call. The CDR3 is 14 residues long. V lost 0 bases and J lost 5, with 11 bases in between. Per germline, CDR1 LGHNA and CDR2 YNFKEQ. CDR3 coding DNA: TGTGCCAGCAGCCAAGATCGGTTTTCGAACGAGCAGTACTTC. Translated: CASSQDRFSNEQYF.

The chain is built from TRBV4-1 and TRBJ1-2; D is possibly TRBD1 (6 bases). Trimming pared 3 bases from V and 8 bases from J, leaving 16 bases between. Germline V lookup: CDR1 MGHRA, CDR2 YSYEKL. The CDR3 sequence is 14 residues long. The CDR3, as DNA: TGCGCCAGCAGCCAGGGGGTTCAGGGGAGCGGCTACACCTTC. This gives the protein CASSQGVQGSGYTF.

Points on this clone: Relative to the germline gene, one junction end is altered; a read error may explain this. The CDR3 DNA reads TGTGCTAGCAGCTTAGTTGGTCTAGCGGGGGAGCAGTTCTTC. Protein: CASSLVGLAGEQFF. The chain recombines TRBV7-7 with TRBJ2-1, with 9 bases fitting TRBD2. This CDR3 has 14 residues. CDR1 is SSHAT, CDR2 FNYEAQ, per germline (reference sequence).